Listed below are T cell receptor beta chains from one sample, sequenced in a study of blood T cell repertoires in COVID-19. Using immunoSEQ multiplex PCR, the repertoire was profiled, and TCRdb retains in-frame clones only, with some absent. There are around 160,000 clones in the sample; approximately 81% occur only once, and 38% lies in the top ten. Sequenced material: peripheral blood. The receptors were gathered from a human donor in a cohort sampled during active COVID-19. CDR3s include the opening cysteine and the closing phenylalanine or tryptophan. The D gene is left open where the match is weak. Clone size appears in some rows only: once, few, many, or a class for an expanded clone.

J: TRBJ2-3; size: NA; V: TRBV9; D: TRBD1; CDR3: CASSARKTGGTDTQYF; DNA: TGTGCCAGCAGCGCCCGAAAGACAGGGGGCACAGATACGCAGTATTTT
J: TRBJ1-4; size: NA; V: TRBV5-1; D: NA; CDR3: CASRQGVANEKLFF; DNA: TGCGCCAGCAGGCAAGGGGTAGCTAATGAAAAACTGTTTTTT
J: TRBJ2-7; size: NA; V: TRBV5-1; D: TRBD2; CDR3: CASSFPASGGPSEQYF; DNA: TGCGCCAGCAGCTTCCCGGCTAGCGGGGGGCCTTCTGAGCAGTACTTC
J: TRBJ2-7; size: NA; V: TRBV6-2/TRBV6-3; D: NA; CDR3: CASSSRGEQYF; DNA: TGTGCCAGCAGTTCACGGGGCGAGCAGTACTTC
J: TRBJ1-4; size: NA; V: TRBV4-1; D: NA; CDR3: CASSQGVQANNEKLFF; DNA: TGCGCCAGCAGCCAAGGGGTACAGGCTAATAATGAAAAACTGTTTTTT
J: TRBJ2-7; size: NA; V: TRBV2; D: TRBD2; CDR3: CASSQPGLAAYEQYF; DNA: TGTGCCAGCAGCCAACCGGGACTAGCAGCCTACGAGCAGTACTTC
J: TRBJ2-7; size: once; V: TRBV4-2; D: TRBD2; CDR3: CASSQEERGGTYEQYF; DNA: TGTGCCAGCAGCCAAGAAGAACGGGGGGGGACCTACGAGCAGTACTTC
J: TRBJ1-5; size: NA; V: TRBV19; D: NA; CDR3: CASSTRERNQPQHF; DNA: TGTGCCAGTAGTACCAGGGAACGCAATCAGCCCCAGCATTTT
J: TRBJ1-3; size: NA; V: TRBV6-5; D: NA; CDR3: CASREPRSGNTIYF; DNA: TGTGCCAGCAGGGAGCCTCGCTCTGGAAACACCATATATTTT
J: TRBJ2-1; size: NA; V: TRBV19; D: TRBD2; CDR3: CASRTSGGYNEQFF; DNA: TGTGCCAGTAGGACTAGCGGGGGGTACAATGAGCAGTTCTTC
J: TRBJ2-7; size: once; V: TRBV28; D: TRBD1; CDR3: CASSPGTGVDEQYF; DNA: TGTGCCAGCAGCCCCGGGACAGGGGTTGACGAGCAGTACTTC